A single sample is the source of the 25 T cell receptor beta chains below, sequenced in a study of Graves' ophthalmopathy and Graves' hyperthyroidism. RNA transcripts served as template for amplifying TCR beta CDR3 sequences. RT-PCR was first run with HTBI primers, then multiplex PCR in a second round. TCRdb re-analysed the multiplex PCR reads in MiXCR, keeping a single row per CDR3 protein. This sample yields over a million distinct CDR3 sequences, of which about two fifths are seen a single time; more than 9.5% belongs to the top ten. The sample comprised peripheral blood or thyroid tissue (not recorded which). The receptors were sampled from an adult man with Graves' hyperthyroidism.

CDR3 sequence: CSVGLRGYTF. DNA for the CDR3: TGCAGCGTTGGACTCAGGGGCTACACCTTC. This chain joins TRBV29-1 and TRBJ1-2, with unresolved D. This CDR3 has 10 amino acids. Trimming stripped 4 bases from V and 8 bases from J, with 8 bases between. The germline gives CDR1 SQVTM, CDR2 ANQGSEA.

As for this clonotype: A much larger clonotype is one base distant, so this may be a read error. The chain combines TRBV10-3 with TRBJ2-2; perhaps TRBD1 as D (7 bases). The CDR3 extends over 15 amino acids. Germline CDR1 ENHRY, CDR2 SYGVKD. This chain's CDR3 is CAIMGGQTNTRELFF. DNA for the CDR3: TGTGCCATCATGGGGGGACAGACAAACACCCGGGAGCTGTTTTTT.

The genes are TRBV27 and TRBJ1-6, with D perhaps TRBD1 (5 bases). The CDR3 has 17 residues. V lost 8 bases to trimming and J lost 9 bases, with 26 bases between them. Germline CDR1 MNHEY, CDR2 SMNVEV (reference sequence). The CDR3: CASYGLEPGTGRSPLHF. In DNA form, the CDR3 reads TGTGCCAGCTATGGGTTGGAACCCGGTACAGGCCGTTCACCCCTCCACTTT.

The table lists this clonotype with many counts. The chain employs TRBV5-8 and TRBJ1-2; D not certain. Germline V lookup: CDR1 SGHTS, CDR2 YDEGEE. This CDR3 has 15 amino acids. The ends were cut back, 5 bases at V and 4 bases at J, with 18 bases in the middle. In nucleotides, the CDR3 is TGTGCCAGCAGACTCACCGACATCCTTCGCTATGGCTACACCTTC. Amino acid sequence: CASRLTDILRYGYTF.

V gene TRBV7-4 combines with J gene TRBJ2-7, with D perhaps TRBD2 (6 bases). V was cut by 6 bases and J by 5 bases, with 14 bases left in between. Germline CDR1 and CDR2: SGHVT and SQSDAQ. The CDR3 runs to 13 residues. CDR3 in amino acids: CASSFTGADEQYF. CDR3 sequence (DNA): TGTGCCAGCAGTTTTACGGGAGCGGACGAGCAGTACTTC.

The chain recombines TRBV10-3 with TRBJ2-5; possible D gene TRBD2, 6 bases. In germline, CDR1 is ENHRY, CDR2 SYGVKD. Trimming cost V 6 bases and J 4 bases, with 12 bases left between them. The length of the CDR3 is 13 residues. CDR3 nucleotides: TGTGCCATCAGGCGGGACGGCCTAGAGACCCAGTACTTC. Its protein product is CAIRRDGLETQYF.

This clonotype has only a few counts. The rearrangement links TRBV20-1 to TRBJ2-7; tentatively, D is TRBD1 or TRBD2 (5 bases each). The V gene lost 6 bases and the J gene lost 0 bases, with 15 bases spanning the gap. Germline values: CDR1 DFQATT, CDR2 SNEGSKA (reference sequence). The CDR3 contains 14 residues. The CDR3 protein is CSAPRPGPSYEQYF. The CDR3 region has the DNA TGCAGTGCGCCTCGCCCGGGACCCTCCTACGAGCAGTACTTC.

This clonotype was detected only a few times. A much larger clone sits a single nucleotide away, making a read error possible. The chain joins TRBV10-3 to TRBJ2-2, with 10 bases identical to TRBD1. The CDR3 consists of 14 residues. Germline values: CDR1 ENHRY, CDR2 SYGVKD. CDR3 in amino acids: CAIRGQGNTGELVF. CDR3 DNA sequence: TGTGCCATCAGGGGACAGGGGAACACCGGGGAGCTGGTTTTT.

V usage is TRBV20-1 and J usage is TRBJ2-7, with D tentatively TRBD1 (6 bases). The CDR3 covers 11 residues. V was pared by 6 bases and J by 5 bases, with 11 bases between. Germline V gene sequence: CDR1 DFQATT, CDR2 SNEGSKA (reference sequence). CDR3 amino acids: CSAPGVHEQYF. In DNA, the CDR3 is TGCAGTGCCCCAGGGGTCCACGAGCAGTACTTC.

This clonotype has a handful of counts. The V gene is TRBV29-1, the J gene TRBJ2-3; TRBD2 matches at 7 bases. The germline V gene encodes CDR1 SQVTM and CDR2 ANQGSEA. CDR3 length: 13 amino acids. V lost 7 bases to trimming and J lost 7 bases; unmatched junction nucleotides: 11. CDR3 amino acids: CSAFGAGMNTQYF. The CDR3 nucleotides read TGCAGCGCGTTTGGAGCGGGGATGAATACGCAGTATTTT.

This chain links TRBV10-2 with TRBJ2-7, with TRBD1 identical over 8 bases. CDR1 WSHSY and CDR2 SAAADI come from the germline V gene. The trim removed 6 bases at V and 6 bases at J, leaving 16 bases unmatched. This CDR3 has 16 residues. The CDR3 DNA follows: TGCGCCAGCAGCGCGTGGACGACAGGGGCCTCGGGCGAGCAGTACTTC. Encoded protein: CASSAWTTGASGEQYF.

This clonotype showed up many times. This chain joins TRBV20-1 and TRBJ1-3; 7 bases line up with TRBD1. Germline lookup yields CDR1 DFQATT and CDR2 SNEGSKA (reference sequence). There are 13 residues in the CDR3. V lost 7 bases, J lost 0 bases, and 3 bases stayed unmatched. The DNA for the CDR3 is TGCAGTGGAGGGGGCAACTCTGGAAACACCATATATTTT. It is translated as CSGGGNSGNTIYF.

The V call is TRBV30, the J call TRBJ2-7; TRBD1 aligns across 12 bases. CDR3 length: 14 amino acids. Germline loops: CDR1 GTSNPN, CDR2 SVGIG (reference sequence). The junction had 9 bases not matched to a gene; V was cut back by 6 bases and J by 6 bases. CDR3 protein: CACARDRGPREQYF. The CDR3 DNA follows: TGTGCCTGTGCCCGGGACAGGGGGCCTCGCGAGCAGTACTTC.

V usage is TRBV19 and J usage is TRBJ2-6; TRBD1 agrees at 9 bases. CDR1 is LNHDA and CDR2 is SQIVND in the germline V gene (reference sequence). The CDR3 loop spans 18 amino acids. Unmatched junction bases numbered 12, after V lost 5 bases and J lost 4 bases. The CDR3 DNA reads as TGTGCCAGTAGTCACCAGGTCACAGGGGGCGTGGGGGCCAACGTCCTGACTTTC. The encoded protein is CASSHQVTGGVGANVLTF.

The V and J genes are TRBV28 and TRBJ1-3, with no clear D. This CDR3 has 14 amino acids. The V end was cut by 7 bases, the J end by 0 bases, with 10 bases between. The V gene's germline CDR1 is MDHEN and CDR2 SYDVKM. The chain's CDR3 is CASTHRLSGNTIYF. For the CDR3, the DNA is TGTGCCAGCACCCACCGGCTCTCTGGAAACACCATATATTTT.

This clonotype appeared a single time. At one end the junction does not follow the germline gene, possibly because of a read error. The chain is built from TRBV29-1 and TRBJ2-7; 7 nucleotides match TRBD2. This CDR3 has 13 residues. From germline, CDR1 is SQVTM and CDR2 ANQGSEA. The CDR3 region is CSARLASSYGQHF. The CDR3 DNA reads TGCAGCGCCCGACTAGCCAGCTCCTACGGGCAGCACTTC.

There are many counts of this clonotype. The rearrangement joins TRBV7-3 to TRBJ2-7, with D hard to call. CDR1 is SGHTA, CDR2 FQGTGA, per germline. Trimming left V 1 base short and J 9 bases short, with 13 bases between. The CDR3 totals 13 residues. This CDR3 reads CASSLSDEGVQYF. The CDR3, as DNA: TGTGCCAGCAGCTTAAGCGATGAAGGCGTGCAGTACTTC.

This clonotype was observed at least ten times. The gene calls are TRBV7-7 and TRBJ2-5; weak D call: TRBD2 (6 bases). The CDR3 totals 15 residues. Germline assignment: CDR1 SSHAT and CDR2 FNYEAQ (reference sequence). V was clipped by 5 bases and J by 0 bases, with 13 bases between them. CDR3: CASSLGRRDQETQYF. In nucleotides, the CDR3 is TGTGCCAGCAGCCTCGGTAGGAGGGACCAAGAGACCCAGTACTTC.

This clonotype was seen ten or more times. The chain is built from TRBV7-2 and TRBJ2-2, with D possibly being TRBD1 or TRBD2 (5 bases each). This CDR3 contains 15 residues. V was trimmed by 3 bases and J by 10 bases, leaving 18 bases between them. Germline V gene data show CDR1 as SGHTA and CDR2 as FQGNSA. CDR3 protein: CASSFWGSNAAELFF. CDR3 coding DNA: TGTGCCAGCAGCTTCTGGGGGTCTAATGCGGCGGAGCTGTTTTTT.

V usage is TRBV5-1 and J usage is TRBJ2-7; 9 nucleotides match TRBD2. The CDR3 totals 14 residues. CDR1 and CDR2 from the germline V gene are SGHRS and YFSETQ. After removal of 4 bases from V and 6 bases from J, the junction contained 8 bases not matched to a gene. CDR3 bases: TGCGCCAGCAGCGGCGCGCGGGAGGGAGTCGAGCAGTACTTC. Translating it yields CASSGAREGVEQYF.

This clonotype occurred a few times. V gene TRBV18 combines with J gene TRBJ2-7, with 8 positions matching TRBD1. V lost 3 bases and J lost 3; bases outside the gene matches: 7. Germline V gene sequence: CDR1 KGHSH, CDR2 LQKENI. The CDR3 runs to 15 residues. CDR3 protein: CASSPTGTGLYEQYF. In nucleotides, the CDR3 is TGTGCCAGCTCACCTACCGGGACAGGCCTCTACGAGCAGTACTTC.

The count of this clonotype is one. The chain couples TRBV2 to TRBJ2-5; D may be TRBD1 (6 bases). V was clipped by 6 bases and J by 1 base, with 21 bases between them. CDR1 is SNHLY, CDR2 FYNNEI, per germline. There are 17 residues in the CDR3. The CDR3 DNA is TGTGCCAGCAGGGCCGACAGGTCACATCAGCCCCAAGAGACCCAGTACTTC. This sequence encodes CASRADRSHQPQETQYF. Complete variable domain (other parts from reference TRBV2 and TRBJ2-5): EPEVTQTPSHQVTQMGQEVILRCVPISNHLYFYWYRQILGQKVEFLVSFYNNEISEKSEIFDDQFSVERPDGSNFTLKIRSTKLEDSAMYFCASRADRSHQPQETQYFGPGTRLLVL.

This clonotype has ten or more counts. This chain connects TRBV5-4 to TRBJ1-2; D not certain. This CDR3 is built from 13 residues. Trimming left V 3 bases short and J 6 bases short, with 12 bases between. Germline V gene data show CDR1 as SGHNT and CDR2 as YYREEE (reference sequence). The CDR3 reads CASSSPRADGYTF. DNA of the CDR3: TGTGCCAGCAGCTCCCCCCGGGCGGATGGCTACACCTTC.

The chain recombines TRBV12-3 or TRBV12-4 with TRBJ2-7, with D possibly TRBD1 on 5 matching bases. The CDR3 has 14 amino acids. V lost 1 base to trimming and J lost 5 bases, with 12 bases between them. This chain's CDR3 is CASSLVAGLHEQYF. In nucleotides, the CDR3 is TGTGCCAGCAGTTTAGTGGCAGGGTTGCACGAGCAGTACTTC.

This clonotype has only a few counts. CDR3 protein: CSARLLSTDTQYF. Written as DNA, the CDR3 is TGCAGTGCTAGATTACTGAGCACAGATACGCAGTATTTT. V is TRBV20-1 and J is TRBJ2-3, with D uncertain. Germline-derived CDR1 and CDR2 are DFQATT and SNEGSKA (reference sequence). The V end was cut by 2 bases, the J end by 0 bases, with 6 bases between. This CDR3 region has 13 residues.